Described below is a single T cell receptor beta chain sequence and its context. Its antigen is currently not known. Qualities for individual bases were not recorded, and no much larger clone is one base off. The data stem from a study of cytomegalovirus exposure and HLA in healthy donors listed by TCRdb under 2017. As for the study more broadly: An earlier analysis of 550 to 700 of the donors reported 250 to 300 Gb of sequence data and roughly 110 million unique TCR beta sequences from about 179 million T cells. Around 320 gigabases of sequencing data and tens of millions of unique TCR sequences were included in an early release covering about 700 HLA-typed donors. The genetic ancestry cluster associated with self-reported Caucasian donors included around 76% of the roughly 400 genotyped donors. The study aimed to test whether signatures of past pathogen exposure could be identified by cataloging public T cell receptors. The study profiled the T cell repertoires of 500 to 800 subjects by immunosequencing and related them to cytomegalovirus serostatus. A separate validation cohort of more than 100 different subjects was used in addition to the approximately 700-subject first cohort. To predict cytomegalovirus infection status, the study combined high-throughput TCR immunosequencing, statistical association of individual TCRs with disease status, and machine learning. A later analysis re-examined previously published TCR beta repertoires from more than 550 donors and added high-resolution HLA genotyping to investigate patterns of TCR occurrence. In the later analysis, no new phenotypic data were used to find candidate immune exposures; instead, reliance was placed on TCR beta sequences and their occurrence across donors. In an earlier analysis of roughly 540 of the donors, high-throughput TCR beta sequencing was used to judge whether each TCR beta V gene segment behaved as functional or pseudogenic. Donor age, sex, ethnicity and CMV serostatus were compiled together with the repertoire data. Genome-wide SNP genotypes for about 65% of the roughly 670 donors were used in a later genetic analysis, which treated that subset as a discovery cohort. Every repertoire in the discovery cohort had been generated on one and the same sequencing platform. HLA typing included class I and class II loci at four-digit resolution. The number of donors typed differed by locus, with about 629-630 for A, B, C, DRB1 and DQB1, around 500 for DQA1, 600 to 610 for DPA1, and over 400 for DPB1. Five DR-DQ haplotypes were handled as single units for association and clustering, since linkage in the cohort was strong. Among around 400 genotyped donors of the cohort, an average of around 250,000 unique TCR beta nucleotide sequences was sequenced per donor, of which about 18% were non-productive.

CDR1 and CDR2 (MNHNY, SVGAGI) derive from the germline V gene (reference sequence). Including the terminal cysteine and phenylalanine, the CDR3 comprises 15 residues. Only the CDR3 portion is preserved as DNA: 45 bases, with reading frame beginning at the first base. The junction carries 16 bases between V and J, which are trimmed by 0 bases and 8 bases respectively. Receptor libraries were prepared by the immunoSEQ multiplex PCR assay. For the multiplex PCR, a mixture combining 60 forward primers for TCR Vbeta segments and 13 reverse primers for TCR Jbeta segments was used. Amplification of the CDR3 region of rearranged TCR beta genes was performed with a multiplex PCR assay on genomic DNA. Amplified TCR beta libraries were sequenced as 87-base-pair reads on the Illumina HiSeq System. As for how the authors treated the data: Across the 600 to 700 repertoires, a later analysis counted 80 million or so unique TCR beta chains, about 10 million of which were shared by at least two donors. A nearest-neighbor algorithm error-corrected the raw reads and collapsed the reads into unique sequences, merging closely related sequences to remove PCR and sequencing errors. To assign V, D and J gene segments, CDR3 sequences were aligned to IMGT reference sequences. For a sequence to be retained, a match of at least six nucleotides to both a V gene segment and a J gene segment was required. A rearrangement counted as productive if the CDR3 had no stop codons and remained in frame with V and J, and every other rearrangement counted as non-productive. CDR3 was defined according to IMGT convention as the region running from the second conserved V-encoded cysteine to the conserved J-encoded phenylalanine. The earlier analysis of some 580 of the donors excluded any sequence lacking an unambiguous match to a single V gene segment. An earlier analysis of approximately 590 of the donors classified V segments as functional when productive rearrangements were above 56.7% and as segregating when the standard deviation between donors was above 5%. To diagnose cytomegalovirus status from the catalog of TCR beta chain sequences, a statistical classification framework was built. A later analysis assigned V and J genes by comparing TCR nucleotide sequences with IMGT/GENE-DB human TR gene sequences. In a later analysis, CDR3 sequences and most-parsimonious VDJ recombination scenarios were assigned using the TCRdist pipeline. In a later analysis, each TCR beta chain was defined by its CDR3 amino acid sequence together with its V-gene family, and reads without a unique V-gene family were excluded. As a way to deal with suspected cross-contamination and a sequencing artifact, a later analysis dropped more than 500 nucleotide sequences that were highly shared and had low generation probability. In a later analysis, a clonal expansion index was calculated for each public chain from normalized within-repertoire ranks of inferred template counts. Generation probabilities in a later analysis came from a VDJ recombination model fitted to out-of-frame rearrangements, and those results were checked against IGoR. In a later analysis, TCR-TCR, TCR-HLA and TCR-CMV co-occurrence was scored with hypergeometric tests, and a repertoire-size bias correction was applied to TCR pairs. In a later analysis, false discovery rates were estimated by permuting HLA or CMV assignments 20 times. A later analysis grouped co-occurring TCRs with DBSCAN, adding TCRdist sequence similarity when clustering within HLA-allele-positive subsets. Co-occurrence clustering excluded repertoires with fewer than 30,000 or more than 120,000 public chains, plus five with anomalous nucleotide sharing. Imported from immuneACCESS, the table was reduced by TCRdb to in-frame sequences with V and J called. These copies leave out some clones; in studies compared against another copy, an unresolved V gene accounts for under half, and the cause of the remainder is not known. The V and J calls and the clone size are those of that table, but D and trimming were determined from the DNA. This sample is represented by a few hundred thousand clones; roughly two thirds of them were singletons. Jointly, the top ten make up about 2.1% of the sample.

What the study reported, not specific to this receptor: Only TCR beta chains were sequenced in this cohort, and the absence of alpha or paired-chain data limited detectable features. Because HLA typing was missing for some donors at each locus, association tests included only the typed subset. Because the 87-base-pair reads could not distinguish some IMGT-functional V segments, including TRBV6-2 and TRBV6-3, those segments were excluded. The study listed 164 TCR beta chains as associated with cytomegalovirus. Immune exposure information for the cohort was limited to CMV serostatus. When HLA alleles, especially DR and DQ, strongly co-occurred, attributing TCR associations to individual alleles was difficult. Compared with the roughly 700-donor mean, donors in an Asian-associated ancestry cluster had fewer N-insertions in productive TCRs, according to a later genetic analysis. A later analysis reported that several top co-occurrence clusters appeared linked to parvovirus B19, influenza, CMV and Epstein-Barr virus. Across donors, most TCR sequences were observed very rarely, whereas some public TCRs were present in many individuals. In a later analysis, HLA-associated TCR beta chains were found to be more clonally expanded and to have lower generation probabilities than equally common non-associated chains. Three of the identified cytomegalovirus-associated TCR beta chains were confirmed in vitro to be specific for cytomegalovirus antigens. Seventeen rarely observed V segments, including chromosome 9 orphons, were excluded from the earlier analysis of about 600 of the donors because counts were too low. In a later analysis, TCR association rates were found to vary across HLA loci, with the most associated TCRs seen for DRB1 alleles and the fewest for HLA-C alleles. In both the original and validation cohorts, the classifier was reported to diagnose cytomegalovirus status with high specificity and sensitivity. Correlated functional status among segregating V segments might reflect linkage disequilibrium, but an unknown experimental factor could not be ruled out. In an earlier analysis of over 550 of the donors, most TCR beta V segments were observed in productive rearrangements about 90% or about 30% of the time, broadly matching IMGT annotations. The presence/absence analyses assumed that sequencing depth was roughly uniform across donors, and that assumption may not be true. Specific HLA alleles were associated with 15,000 to 20,000 TCR beta sequences at a false discovery rate of 0.05 in a later analysis. A cluster of highly shared sequence variants was judged likely to be a technical artifact of the sequencing pipeline. Most CMV-associated TCR beta chains appeared to be HLA-restricted in a later analysis, and the HLA associations seemed to be driven largely by CMV exposure. The authors suggested that the approach could potentially be generalized to other disease states and immunological phenotypes. A further reported finding was that TCR beta sequences accurately predicted the HLA-A and HLA-B alleles for most subjects in the first cohort. V-gene and J-gene trimming of TCR beta chains was associated with a missense DCLRE1C variant in a later genetic analysis, and the association was replicated in an independent cohort.

The cohort consisted of hundreds of healthy bone marrow donors. All cohort members were sampled while nominally healthy, although unrecorded immune exposures were likely present. The donor tested CMV seronegative, placing the donor among the approximately 400 seronegative members of the cohort. A peripheral blood sample was provided by each donor, and peripheral blood mononuclear cells were used for TCR beta sequencing. Genomic DNA extraction from the blood cell samples was performed with the Qiagen DNeasy Blood Extraction Kit. Input material: PBMCs. The receptor was derived from a female donor in good health and CMV-seronegative. The rearrangement combines TRBV6-6 with TRBJ1-2; perhaps TRBD1 is the D gene, with 5 bases matching. The bases read TGTGCCAGCAGTTACTCTATAGAGAAAGGGGCCGGCTACACCTTC. Its coded protein is CASSYSIEKGAGYTF.